This T cell receptor (beta chain) was recorded in a study of T cell repertoires in ileal Crohn's disease. Study information: Thiopurines (around eleven) or anti-TNF agents (approximately 20) were given postoperatively to about half.

The V gene's germline CDR1 is SNHLY and CDR2 FYNNEI. The CDR3 totals 15 residues. V lost 2 bases and J 5 bases, leaving 13 bases between the germline ends. Measured with immunoSEQ multiplex PCR; TCRdb has only the in-frame clones, and not every one. The table records over 5,500 clones, 75% to 85% of them present only once. The origin of this receptor is an adult with Crohn's disease. Sequences were obtained from ileal tissue. V and J are TRBV2 and TRBJ1-5; possibly TRBD1 for D (5 bases). CDR3 sequence reads: CASSELDKDDQPQHF. CDR3 DNA sequence: TGTGCCAGCAGTGAACTGGACAAGGACGATCAGCCCCAGCATTTT.